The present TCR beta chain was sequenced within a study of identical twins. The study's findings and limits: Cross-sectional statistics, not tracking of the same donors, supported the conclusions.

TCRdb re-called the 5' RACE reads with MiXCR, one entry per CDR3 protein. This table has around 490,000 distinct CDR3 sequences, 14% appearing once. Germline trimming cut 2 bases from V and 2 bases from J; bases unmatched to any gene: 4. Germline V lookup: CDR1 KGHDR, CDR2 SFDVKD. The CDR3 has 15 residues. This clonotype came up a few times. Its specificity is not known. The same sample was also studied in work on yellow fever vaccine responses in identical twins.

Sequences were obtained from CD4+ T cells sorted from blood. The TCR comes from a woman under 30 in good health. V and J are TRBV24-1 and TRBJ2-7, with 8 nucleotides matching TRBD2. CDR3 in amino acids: CATSDSRAGAYEQYF. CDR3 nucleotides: TGTGCCACCAGTGATTCCCGAGCGGGAGCCTACGAGCAGTACTTC.